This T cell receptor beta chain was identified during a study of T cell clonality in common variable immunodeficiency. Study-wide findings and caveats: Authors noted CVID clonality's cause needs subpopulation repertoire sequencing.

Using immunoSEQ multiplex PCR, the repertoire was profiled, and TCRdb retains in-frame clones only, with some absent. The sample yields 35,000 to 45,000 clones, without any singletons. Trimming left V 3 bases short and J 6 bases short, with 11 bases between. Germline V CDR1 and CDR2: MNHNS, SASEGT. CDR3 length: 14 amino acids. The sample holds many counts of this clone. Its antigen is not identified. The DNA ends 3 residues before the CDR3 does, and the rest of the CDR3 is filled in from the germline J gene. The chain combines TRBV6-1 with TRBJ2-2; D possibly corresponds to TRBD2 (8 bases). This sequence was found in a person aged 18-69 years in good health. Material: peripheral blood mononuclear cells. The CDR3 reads CASSDGRGPGELFF. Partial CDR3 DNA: TGTGCCAGCAGTGACGGGAGGGGGCCCGGGGAG.